One sample yielded the 9 T cell receptor beta chains listed below, sequenced in a study of CD8+ T cells in alopecia areata. RNA was extracted and reverse transcribed into cDNA as the sequencing template. Method: immunoSEQ multiplex PCR; TCRdb's copy keeps in-frame clones and lacks some. The profile shows 170,000 or so clones, around 50% of them singletons. Material: CD4+ T cells sorted from blood, obtained at week 0. These receptors came from a human donor with alopecia areata.

The chain recombines TRBV15 with TRBJ1-2, with 7 nucleotides matching TRBD1. The CDR3 contains 17 residues. Germline CDR1 is LNHNV and CDR2 is YYDKDF (reference sequence). Trimming at V came to 1 base and at J to 3 bases, leaving 11 bases not matched to a gene. CDR3 sequence (DNA): TGTGCCACCAGCAGAGCTTCCGGGCAGGGGGTTGACTATGGCTACACCTTC. It yields the protein CATSRASGQGVDYGYTF.

The rearrangement links TRBV6-5 to TRBJ2-7, with TRBD1 matching over 10 bases. The CDR3 is 16 amino acids. After removal of 2 bases from V and 3 bases from J, the junction contained 7 bases not matched to a gene. The germline V gene encodes CDR1 MNHEY and CDR2 SVGAGI. The CDR3, as DNA: TGTGCCAGCAGTTACGGTTCCCGGGACAGGGGCTACGAGCAGTACTTC. Translation gives CASSYGSRDRGYEQYF.

As DNA, the CDR3 is TGTGCCAGCAGCTATCGACAGGGGATCGTCTATGGCTACACCTTC. Its protein is CASSYRQGIVYGYTF. This chain links TRBV7-9 with TRBJ1-2; 8 bases agree with TRBD1. The germline V gene encodes CDR1 SEHNR and CDR2 FQNEAQ (reference sequence). The V and J ends lost 4 bases and 4 bases, in that order; junction bases with no gene match: 8. There are 15 residues in the CDR3.

The CDR3 nucleotides are TGTGCCTGGGCCCGGGACAGGCAAGAGACCCAGTACTTC. The encoded protein is CAWARDRQETQYF. The V gene is TRBV30, the J gene TRBJ2-5; 8 bases align to TRBD1. Germline loops: CDR1 GTSNPN, CDR2 SVGIG (reference sequence). The CDR3 loop spans 13 amino acids. J gave up 2 bases and V 5 bases, and 4 bases lay outside the gene matches.

The chain carries TRBV11-2 and TRBJ1-2; D not certain. V was pared by 5 bases and J by 5 bases, with 18 bases between. This CDR3 spans 15 amino acids. Germline V lookup: CDR1 SGHAT, CDR2 FQNNGV. The CDR3 DNA reads TGTGCCAGCAGCCCAGAAAACGATAGCCCGTATGGCTACACCTTC. This codes for CASSPENDSPYGYTF.

This clone occurred a few times. J is TRBJ2-7 and V is TRBV29-1; possible D gene TRBD1, 6 bases. The CDR3 has 16 amino acids. The V gene lost 7 bases and the J gene lost 0 bases, with 22 bases spanning the gap. In germline, CDR1 is SQVTM, CDR2 ANQGSEA. The DNA for the CDR3 is TGCAGCGCCATGACAGGCTCCTTACGTACCTCCTACGAGCAGTACTTC. Its translation: CSAMTGSLRTSYEQYF.

The chain couples TRBV30 to TRBJ2-1; 8 positions match TRBD1. Germline V gene sequence: CDR1 GTSNPN, CDR2 SVGIG (reference sequence). With 2 bases clipped from V and 12 bases from J, the junction kept 21 bases outside the gene matches. The CDR3 covers 17 residues. The CDR3 nucleotides read TGTGCCTGGAGTCTCTTGTCTCCGGGACAGGCTACGCAATGGCAGTTCTTC. Translation gives CAWSLLSPGQATQWQFF.

The rearrangement joins TRBV4-2 to TRBJ2-1; 9 bases align to TRBD1. V lost 4 bases to trimming and J lost 0 bases; unmatched junction nucleotides: 4. Germline CDR1 reads LGHNA; CDR2 reads YNFKEQ. The CDR3 spans 16 residues. CDR3 bases: TGTGCCAGCAGCCCCCTACAGGGGGCCTCCTACAATGAGCAGTTCTTC. It yields the protein CASSPLQGASYNEQFF.

This clone appeared a few times. The chain joins TRBV7-9 to TRBJ2-5; 8 positions match TRBD2. The CDR3 contains 14 residues. After removal of 6 bases from V and 2 bases from J, the junction contained 5 bases not matched to a gene. The germline CDR1 and CDR2 sequences are SEHNR and FQNEAQ (reference sequence). CDR3 residues: CASRRGATQETQYF. The CDR3 DNA reads as TGTGCCAGCAGGCGGGGGGCAACTCAAGAGACCCAGTACTTC.